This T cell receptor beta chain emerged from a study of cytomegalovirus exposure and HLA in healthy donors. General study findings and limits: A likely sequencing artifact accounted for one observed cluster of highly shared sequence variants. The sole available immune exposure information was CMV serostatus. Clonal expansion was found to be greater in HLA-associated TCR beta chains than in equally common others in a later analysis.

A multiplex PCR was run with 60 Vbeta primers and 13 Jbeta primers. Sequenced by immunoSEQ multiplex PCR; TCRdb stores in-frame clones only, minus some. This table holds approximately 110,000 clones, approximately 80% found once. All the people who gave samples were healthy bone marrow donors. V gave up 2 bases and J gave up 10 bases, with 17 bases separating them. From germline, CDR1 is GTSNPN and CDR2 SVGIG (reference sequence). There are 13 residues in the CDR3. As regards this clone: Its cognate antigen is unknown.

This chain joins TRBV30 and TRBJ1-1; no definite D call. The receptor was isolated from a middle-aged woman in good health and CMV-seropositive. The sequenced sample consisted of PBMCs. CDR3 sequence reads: CAWSIPGPTSAFF. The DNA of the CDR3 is TGTGCCTGGAGTATCCCCGGTCCTACCTCAGCTTTCTTT.